Below, 8 T cell receptor beta chains from the same sample are listed, as sequenced in a study of blood T cell repertoires in COVID-19. Measured with immunoSEQ multiplex PCR; TCRdb has only the in-frame clones, and not every one. The data contain about 320,000 clones, 80% to 90% of them singletons. The sequenced material came from PBMCs or T cells enriched from blood (not recorded which). Source of these receptors: a young woman who had recovered from COVID-19.

The V and J genes are TRBV7-2 and TRBJ2-1, with D hard to call. V lost 0 bases to trimming and J lost 1 base, with 4 bases between them. The CDR3 totals 14 residues. Per the germline V gene, CDR1 is SGHTA and CDR2 is FQGNSA. The CDR3 DNA reads as TGTGCCAGCAGCTTAGCTAGATCCTACAATGAGCAGTTCTTC. Translation: CASSLARSYNEQFF.

The chain combines TRBV18 with TRBJ2-7; TRBD1 matches at 8 bases. Germline CDR1 KGHSH, CDR2 LQKENI. The ends lost 6 bases at V and 3 bases at J; junction bases unmatched: 7. The CDR3 extends over 14 amino acids. This CDR3 is CASSNRQGFYEQYF. CDR3 DNA sequence: TGTGCCAGCTCCAACAGACAGGGGTTCTACGAGCAGTACTTC.

Comments on this clone: The missing conserved phenylalanine or tryptophan at the end of this CDR3 makes a read error likely. The DNA is omitted, as the CDR3 cannot be located on it reliably, and the CDR3 follows TCRdb's listing. The chain is built from TRBV2 and TRBJ2-3; the table's D gene call, TRBD2, was not cross checked with the DNA. The V gene's germline CDR1 is SNHLY and CDR2 FYNNEI. The CDR3 region is 12 residues in length, termini included. This chain's CDR3 is CASSGAAREVTG.

The chain carries TRBV6-5 and TRBJ2-7; 7 nucleotides agree with TRBD1. This CDR3 region has 13 residues. Germline CDR1 and CDR2: MNHEY and SVGAGI. V was clipped by 0 bases and J by 4 bases; unmatched bases: 0. The CDR3 bases are TGTGCCAGCAGTTACTCACAGGGGTACGAGCAGTACTTC. Translation: CASSYSQGYEQYF.

This clone was recorded only once. The chain joins TRBV7-9 to TRBJ1-1; the D gene is possibly TRBD1 (5 bases). The CDR3 consists of 15 residues. The V end lost 2 bases, the J end lost 0 bases, and 10 bases lay between the germline ends. Germline CDR1 reads SEHNR; CDR2 reads FQNEAQ (reference sequence). CDR3 sequence: CASSLLGVMNTEAFF. The CDR3 bases are TGTGCCAGCAGCTTATTAGGGGTTATGAACACTGAAGCTTTCTTT. Variable domain in full (rest from reference TRBV7-9 and TRBJ1-1): DTGVSQNPRHKITKRGQNVTFRCDPISEHNRLYWYRQTLGQGPEFLTYFQNEAQLEKSRLLSDRFSAERPKGSFSTLEIQRTEQGDSAMYLCASSLLGVMNTEAFFGQGTRLTVV.

The chain recombines TRBV28 with TRBJ1-2; tentative D call: TRBD1 (5 bases). Germline-derived CDR1 and CDR2 are MDHEN and SYDVKM. The CDR3 length is 13 residues. V was trimmed by 8 bases and J by 1 base, leaving 11 bases between them. In DNA, the CDR3 is TGTGCCAGCGGAGGGGAAGTTAACTATGGCTACACCTTC. Translation gives CASGGEVNYGYTF.

The rearrangement links TRBV24-1 to TRBJ2-3; D is unresolved. V was clipped by 7 bases and J by 0 bases, with 4 bases between them. Germline CDR1 KGHDR, CDR2 SFDVKD. The length of the CDR3 is 12 residues. CDR3: CATRGSTDTQYF. CDR3 nucleotides: TGTGCCACCAGGGGCAGCACAGATACGCAGTATTTT.

The chain recombines TRBV7-3 with TRBJ2-2, with TRBD1 identical over 7 bases. V trimming: 2 bases; J trimming: 1 base; junction bases outside the gene matches: 10. Germline assignment: CDR1 SGHTA and CDR2 FQGTGA. This CDR3 region has 18 residues. The CDR3 sequence: CASSLYAHRGRNTGELFF. CDR3 nucleotides: TGTGCCAGCAGCTTATACGCTCACAGGGGAAGGAACACCGGGGAGCTGTTTTTT.